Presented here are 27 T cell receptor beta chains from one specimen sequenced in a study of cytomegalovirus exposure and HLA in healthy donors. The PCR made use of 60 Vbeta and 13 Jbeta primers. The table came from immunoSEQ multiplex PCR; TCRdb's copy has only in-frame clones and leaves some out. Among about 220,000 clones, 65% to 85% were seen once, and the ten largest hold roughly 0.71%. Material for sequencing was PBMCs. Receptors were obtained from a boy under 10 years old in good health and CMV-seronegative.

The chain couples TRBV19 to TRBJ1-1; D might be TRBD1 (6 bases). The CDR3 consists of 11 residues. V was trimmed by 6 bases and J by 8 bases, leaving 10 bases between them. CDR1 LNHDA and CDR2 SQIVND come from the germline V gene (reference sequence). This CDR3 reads CASRRGGEAFF. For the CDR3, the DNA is TGTGCCAGTAGGAGGGGGGGAGAAGCTTTCTTT.

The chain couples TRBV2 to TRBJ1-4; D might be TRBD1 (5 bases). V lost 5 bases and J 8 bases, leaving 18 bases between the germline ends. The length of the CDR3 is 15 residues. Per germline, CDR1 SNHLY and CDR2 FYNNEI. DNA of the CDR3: TGTGCCAGCAGTCTGGAGGGGCAGTCGGGCGAAAAACTGTTTTTT. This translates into CASSLEGQSGEKLFF.

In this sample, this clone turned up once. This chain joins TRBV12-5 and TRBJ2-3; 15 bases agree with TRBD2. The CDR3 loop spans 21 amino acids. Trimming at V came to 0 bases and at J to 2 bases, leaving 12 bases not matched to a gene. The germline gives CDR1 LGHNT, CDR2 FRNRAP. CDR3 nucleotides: TGTGCTAGTGGTTTGGTCCAGGGCCCCGGACTAGCGGGAGGGTTCACAGATACGCAGTATTTT. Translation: CASGLVQGPGLAGGFTDTQYF.

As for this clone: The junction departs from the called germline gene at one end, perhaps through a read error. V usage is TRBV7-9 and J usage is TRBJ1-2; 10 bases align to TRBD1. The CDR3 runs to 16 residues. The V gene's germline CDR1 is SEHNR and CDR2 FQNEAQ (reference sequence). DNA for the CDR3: TGTTCCAGCAGCTTAGCCCTCAGCCGGACAGGGGGTGTCTACACCTTC. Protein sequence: CSSSLALSRTGGVYTF.

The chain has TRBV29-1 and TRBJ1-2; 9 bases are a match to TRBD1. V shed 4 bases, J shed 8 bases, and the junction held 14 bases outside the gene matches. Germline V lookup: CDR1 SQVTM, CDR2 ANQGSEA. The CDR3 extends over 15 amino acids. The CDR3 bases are TGCAGCGTTGTGGCCCCCGGGACAGGGTCTTGGGGCTACACCTTC. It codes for CSVVAPGTGSWGYTF.

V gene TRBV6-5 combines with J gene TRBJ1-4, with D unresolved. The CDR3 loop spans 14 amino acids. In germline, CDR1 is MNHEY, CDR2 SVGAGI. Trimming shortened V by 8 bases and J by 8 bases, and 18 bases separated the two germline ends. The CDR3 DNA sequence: TGTGCCAGCGCCAGGAGGCTAACGGGGGAAAAACTGTTTTTT. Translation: CASARRLTGEKLFF.

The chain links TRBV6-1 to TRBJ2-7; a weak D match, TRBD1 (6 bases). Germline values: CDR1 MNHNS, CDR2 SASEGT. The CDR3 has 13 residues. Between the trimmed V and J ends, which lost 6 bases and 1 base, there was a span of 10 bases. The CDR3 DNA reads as TGTGCCAGCAGACTCACAGGGTCCTACGAGCAGTACTTC. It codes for CASRLTGSYEQYF.

Written as DNA, the CDR3 is TGTGCCATCGGACGAGGGACTAGCGGGGCGTCGGATACGCAGTATTTT. Translated: CAIGRGTSGASDTQYF. V is TRBV10-3 and J is TRBJ2-3; TRBD2 agrees at 13 bases. V shed 8 bases, J shed 6 bases, and the junction held 11 bases outside the gene matches. Germline loops: CDR1 ENHRY, CDR2 SYGVKD. The CDR3 has 16 amino acids.

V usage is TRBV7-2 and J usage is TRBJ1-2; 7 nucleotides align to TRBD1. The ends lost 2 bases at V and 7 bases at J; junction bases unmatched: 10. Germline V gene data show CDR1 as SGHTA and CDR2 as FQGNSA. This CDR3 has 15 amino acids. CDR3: CASSLTASGGGGYTF. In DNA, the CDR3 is TGTGCCAGCAGCTTAACCGCCTCAGGGGGAGGTGGCTACACCTTC.

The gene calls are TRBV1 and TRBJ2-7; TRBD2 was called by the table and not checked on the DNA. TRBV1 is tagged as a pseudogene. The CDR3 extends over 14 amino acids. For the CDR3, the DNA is TGCACCCCTCCCCATACCGGGAGCAACTACGAGCAGTACTTC. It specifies CTPPHTGSNYEQYF.

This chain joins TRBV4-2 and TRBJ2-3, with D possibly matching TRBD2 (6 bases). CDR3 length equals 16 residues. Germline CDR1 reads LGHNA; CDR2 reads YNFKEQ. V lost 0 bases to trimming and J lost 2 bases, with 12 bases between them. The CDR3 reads CASSQELASSTDTQYF. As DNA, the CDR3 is TGTGCCAGCAGCCAAGAACTAGCCTCCTCCACAGATACGCAGTATTTT.

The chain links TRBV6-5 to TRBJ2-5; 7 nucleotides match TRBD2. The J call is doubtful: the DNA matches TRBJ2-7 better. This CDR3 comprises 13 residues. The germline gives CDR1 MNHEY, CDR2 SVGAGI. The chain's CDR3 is CASGGTGGYEQYF. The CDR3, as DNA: TGTGCCAGCGGGGGGACGGGGGGATACGAGCAGTACTTC.

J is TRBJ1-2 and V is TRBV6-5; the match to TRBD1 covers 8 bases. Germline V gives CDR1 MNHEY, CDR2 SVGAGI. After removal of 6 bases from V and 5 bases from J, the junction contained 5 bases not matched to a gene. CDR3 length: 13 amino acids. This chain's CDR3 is CASRGTGGYGYTF. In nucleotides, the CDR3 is TGTGCCAGCAGGGGGACAGGCGGATATGGCTACACCTTC.

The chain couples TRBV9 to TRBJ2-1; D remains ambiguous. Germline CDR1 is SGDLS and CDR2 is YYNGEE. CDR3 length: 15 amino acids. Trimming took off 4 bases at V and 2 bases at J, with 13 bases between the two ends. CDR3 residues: CASSPGPSAYNEQFF. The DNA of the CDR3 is TGTGCCAGCAGCCCTGGCCCTAGTGCCTACAATGAGCAGTTCTTC.

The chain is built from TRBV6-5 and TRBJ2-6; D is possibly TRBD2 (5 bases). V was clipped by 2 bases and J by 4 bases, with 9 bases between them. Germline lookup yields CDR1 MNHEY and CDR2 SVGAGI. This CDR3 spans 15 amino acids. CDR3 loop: CASSYQDFGANVLTF. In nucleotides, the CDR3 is TGTGCCAGCAGTTACCAGGACTTCGGGGCCAACGTCCTGACTTTC.

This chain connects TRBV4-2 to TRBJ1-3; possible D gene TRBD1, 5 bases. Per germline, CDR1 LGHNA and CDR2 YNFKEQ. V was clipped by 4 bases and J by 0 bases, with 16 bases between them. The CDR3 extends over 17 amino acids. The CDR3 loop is CASSRTPGGDSGNTIYF. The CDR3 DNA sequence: TGTGCCAGCAGCCGAACCCCGGGAGGGGACTCTGGAAACACCATATATTTT.

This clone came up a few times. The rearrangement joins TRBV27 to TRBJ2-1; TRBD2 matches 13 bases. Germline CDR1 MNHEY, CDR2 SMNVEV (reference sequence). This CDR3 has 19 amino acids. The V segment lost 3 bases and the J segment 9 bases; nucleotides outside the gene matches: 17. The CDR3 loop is CASSFLQHTGTSGTSEQFF. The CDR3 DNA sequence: TGTGCCAGCAGTTTCCTCCAACACACCGGGACTAGCGGGACGAGTGAGCAGTTCTTC.

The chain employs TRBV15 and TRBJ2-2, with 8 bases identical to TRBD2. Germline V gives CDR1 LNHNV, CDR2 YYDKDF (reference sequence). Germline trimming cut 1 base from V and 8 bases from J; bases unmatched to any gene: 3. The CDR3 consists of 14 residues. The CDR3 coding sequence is TGTGCCACCAGCAGAGCGGGAGGGTATGGGGAGCTGTTTTTT. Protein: CATSRAGGYGELFF.

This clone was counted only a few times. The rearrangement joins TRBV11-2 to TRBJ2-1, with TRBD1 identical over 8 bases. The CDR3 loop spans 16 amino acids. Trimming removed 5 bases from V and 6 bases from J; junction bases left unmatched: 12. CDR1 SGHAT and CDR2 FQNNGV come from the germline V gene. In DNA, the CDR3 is TGTGCCAGCAGCCGGACCGGGACAGGCGCAACCAATGAGCAGTTCTTC. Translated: CASSRTGTGATNEQFF.

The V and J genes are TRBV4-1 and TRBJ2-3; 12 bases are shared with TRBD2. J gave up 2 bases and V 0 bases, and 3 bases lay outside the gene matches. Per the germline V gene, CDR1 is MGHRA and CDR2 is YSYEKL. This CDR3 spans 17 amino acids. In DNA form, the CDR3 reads TGCGCCAGCAGCCAAGAGCTAGCGGGGGGGGACACAGATACGCAGTATTTT. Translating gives CASSQELAGGDTDTQYF.

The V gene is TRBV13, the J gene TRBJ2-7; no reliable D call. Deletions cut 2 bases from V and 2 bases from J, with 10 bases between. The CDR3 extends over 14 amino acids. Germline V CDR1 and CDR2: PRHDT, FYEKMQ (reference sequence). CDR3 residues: CASSLKPPAYEQYF. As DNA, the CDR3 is TGTGCCAGCAGCTTAAAGCCACCCGCCTACGAGCAGTACTTC.

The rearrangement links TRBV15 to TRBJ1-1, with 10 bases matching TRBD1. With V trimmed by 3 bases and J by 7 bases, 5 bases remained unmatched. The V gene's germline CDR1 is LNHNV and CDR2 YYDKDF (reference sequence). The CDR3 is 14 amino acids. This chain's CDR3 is CATSRGQGSSEAFF. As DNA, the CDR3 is TGTGCCACCAGCAGGGGACAGGGGAGTAGTGAAGCTTTCTTT.

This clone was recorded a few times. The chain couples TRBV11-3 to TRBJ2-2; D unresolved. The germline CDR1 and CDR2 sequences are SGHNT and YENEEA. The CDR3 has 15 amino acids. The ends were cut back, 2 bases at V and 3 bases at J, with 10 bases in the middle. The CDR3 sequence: CASSLCPRYTGELFF. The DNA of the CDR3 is TGTGCCAGCAGCTTATGTCCCAGGTACACCGGGGAGCTGTTTTTT.

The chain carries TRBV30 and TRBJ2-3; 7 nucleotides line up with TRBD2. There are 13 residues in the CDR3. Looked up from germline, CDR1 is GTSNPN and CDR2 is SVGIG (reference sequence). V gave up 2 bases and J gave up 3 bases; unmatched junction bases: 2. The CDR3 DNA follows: TGTGCCTGGAGTTACGGGGGGACAGATACGCAGTATTTT. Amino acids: CAWSYGGTDTQYF.

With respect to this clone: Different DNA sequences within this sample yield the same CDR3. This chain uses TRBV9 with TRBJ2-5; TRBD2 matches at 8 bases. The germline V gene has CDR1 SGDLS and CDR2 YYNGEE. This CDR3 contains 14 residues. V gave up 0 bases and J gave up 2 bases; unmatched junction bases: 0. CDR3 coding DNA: TGTGCCAGCAGCGTAGCGGGGGGGCAAGAGACCCAGTACTTC. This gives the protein CASSVAGGQETQYF.

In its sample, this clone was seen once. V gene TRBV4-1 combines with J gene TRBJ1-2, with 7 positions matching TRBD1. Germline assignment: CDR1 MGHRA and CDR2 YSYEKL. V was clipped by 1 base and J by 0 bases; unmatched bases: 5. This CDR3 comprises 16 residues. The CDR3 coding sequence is TGCGCCAGCAGCCAAGCGGGACAGAATGCTAACTATGGCTACACCTTC. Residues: CASSQAGQNANYGYTF.

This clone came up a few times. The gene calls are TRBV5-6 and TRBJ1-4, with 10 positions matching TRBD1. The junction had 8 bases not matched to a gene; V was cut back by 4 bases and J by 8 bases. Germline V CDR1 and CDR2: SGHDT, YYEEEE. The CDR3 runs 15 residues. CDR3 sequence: CASSADRGRREKLFF. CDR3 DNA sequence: TGTGCCAGCAGCGCTGACAGGGGGCGAAGGGAAAAACTGTTTTTT.